The T cell receptor beta chain described here comes from a study of T cell repertoires in cytomegalovirus infection. Study findings and constraints: Dominating the ex vivo response were HLA-C-restricted CMV-specific TCR beta clonotypes.

This clonotype was seen only a few times. Its antigen remains unknown. MiXCR was run by TCRdb on the reads, yielding one entry per CDR3 protein. The table has 150,000 to 200,000 distinct CDR3 sequences, approximately 14% seen once; the top ten hold 25% to 30%. Sequencing used PBMCs. The TCR sequence derives from a human donor in good health (CMV status not recorded). Some clones in this sample may be carry-over from other donors' samples.

The CDR3 sequence is CASSLEAGQETQYF. The CDR3 DNA is TGTGCCAGCAGTTTAGAGGCAGGCCAAGAGACCCAGTACTTC. J is TRBJ2-5 and V is TRBV12-3 or TRBV12-4; no clear D. There are 14 residues in the CDR3. V dropped 1 base and J dropped 1 base, with 7 bases sitting between them.